These 17 T cell receptor beta chains came from one sample sequenced in a study of CD8 T cells in ankylosing spondylitis. TCRdb re-called the 5' RACE reads through MiXCR, storing one row per CDR3 protein. This table has 200,000 to 250,000 distinct CDR3 sequences, roughly 10% appearing once. The sample taken for sequencing was blood, either unsorted or a sorted T cell fraction (not recorded which). The source of these receptors is a male donor with ankylosing spondylitis or in good health (not recorded which).

This clonotype came up many times. The rearrangement links TRBV29-1 to TRBJ2-1, with 11 bases fitting TRBD2. The trim removed 6 bases at V and 5 bases at J, leaving 6 bases unmatched. There are 14 residues in the CDR3. The V gene's germline CDR1 is SQVTM and CDR2 ANQGSEA. The CDR3 DNA sequence: TGCAGCGTGAGGGGACTAGCGGTAAACAATGAGCAGTTCTTC. Encoded protein: CSVRGLAVNNEQFF.

At least ten counts were recorded for this clonotype. The CDR3 DNA reads as TGCGCCAGCAGCTTGGTCGGACAGACCCAAAGCCCAAGCTCCTACAATGAGCAGTTCTTC. Translation gives CASSLVGQTQSPSSYNEQFF. This chain uses TRBV5-1 with TRBJ2-1; possible D gene TRBD1, 6 bases. V lost 0 bases and J 0 bases, leaving 22 bases between the germline ends. This CDR3 has 20 amino acids. Germline V gene data show CDR1 as SGHRS and CDR2 as YFSETQ.

This clonotype has a count of ten or more. J is TRBJ2-2 and V is TRBV12-3 or TRBV12-4; D unresolved. The CDR3 covers 14 residues. V dropped 1 base and J dropped 6 bases, with 9 bases sitting between them. The chain's CDR3 is CASSLDLVPGELFF. CDR3 coding DNA: TGTGCCAGCAGTTTAGATCTAGTTCCCGGGGAGCTGTTTTTT.

This clonotype was picked up many times. The chain has TRBV7-9 and TRBJ2-4; D possibly uses TRBD1 or TRBD2 (5 bases each). Germline CDR1 and CDR2: SEHNR and FQNEAQ (reference sequence). The CDR3 totals 12 residues. V lost 4 bases and J 12 bases, leaving 13 bases between the germline ends. The CDR3 DNA follows: TGTGCCAGCAGCTCACTATACGGGACTCAGTACTTC. It codes for CASSSLYGTQYF.

This clonotype was observed a handful of times. The V call is TRBV29-1, the J call TRBJ1-5; 7 positions match TRBD1. Germline V gives CDR1 SQVTM, CDR2 ANQGSEA. The CDR3 contains 14 residues. V lost 5 bases to trimming and J lost 1 base; unmatched junction nucleotides: 5. In DNA form, the CDR3 reads TGCAGCGTTAAGGGACAGTCGAGCAATCAGCCCCAGCATTTT. It yields the protein CSVKGQSSNQPQHF.

This clonotype appeared many times. The genes are TRBV25-1 and TRBJ1-5; the match to TRBD1 covers 7 bases. Germline CDR1 MGHDK, CDR2 SYGVNS. This CDR3 has 15 amino acids. Unmatched junction bases numbered 6, after V lost 4 bases and J lost 3 bases. The DNA for the CDR3 is TGTGCCAGCAGTGCCGAAACAGGGGACAATCAGCCCCAGCATTTT. Amino acids: CASSAETGDNQPQHF. Filled out from reference TRBV25-1 and TRBJ1-5, the complete variable domain reads EADIYQTPRYLVIGTGKKITLECSQTMGHDKMYWYQQDPGMELHLIHYSYGVNSTEKGDLSSESTVSRIRTEHFPLTLESARPSHTSQYLCASSAETGDNQPQHFGDGTRLSIL.

This clonotype was observed at least ten times. This rearrangement joins TRBV30 to TRBJ1-1, with a possible D match to TRBD1 (6 bases). V was pared by 1 base and J by 3 bases, with 15 bases between. The CDR3 covers 15 residues. Germline CDR1 is GTSNPN and CDR2 is SVGIG (reference sequence). The CDR3 DNA sequence: TGTGCCTGGAGTGCATCCCTGGACAGTTACACTGAAGCTTTCTTT. This encodes CAWSASLDSYTEAFF.

This clonotype was counted a few times. The genes are TRBV4-1 and TRBJ1-5, with 9 bases fitting TRBD1. The junction had 5 bases not matched to a gene; V was cut back by 4 bases and J by 7 bases. This CDR3 is built from 14 residues. Per the germline V gene, CDR1 is MGHRA and CDR2 is YSYEKL. The CDR3 coding sequence is TGCGCCAGCAGCCCACAGGGGGCGAGACAGCCCCAGCATTTT. Protein sequence: CASSPQGARQPQHF.

The chain employs TRBV5-5 and TRBJ1-2; D is perhaps TRBD1 (5 bases). With 4 bases removed from V and 8 bases from J, the gap between germline ends came to 18 bases. The CDR3 contains 14 residues. Per germline, CDR1 SGHKS and CDR2 YYEKEE (reference sequence). In nucleotides, the CDR3 is TGTGCCAGCAGCACCTCTTGGGCGGACATGGGCTACACCTTC. It yields the protein CASSTSWADMGYTF.

This clonotype occurred many times. This rearrangement joins TRBV6-1 to TRBJ2-7; 11 bases align to TRBD1. The J segment lost 3 bases and the V segment lost 0 bases, leaving 1 base of the junction unmatched. Germline V gene lookup returns CDR1 MNHNS and CDR2 SASEGT. CDR3 length: 15 amino acids. For the CDR3, the DNA is TGTGCCAGCAGTGAAGCGGGGACAGGGGGCTACGAGCAGTACTTC. The encoded protein is CASSEAGTGGYEQYF.

A few counts support this clonotype. V and J are TRBV7-2 and TRBJ1-1; no firm D call. The ends were cut back, 1 base at V and 4 bases at J, with 10 bases in the middle. The length of the CDR3 is 14 residues. CDR1 SGHTA and CDR2 FQGNSA come from the germline V gene. The CDR3 DNA follows: TGTGCCAGCAGCTTAGTGGGGTTTGGCACTGAAGCTTTCTTT. The encoded protein is CASSLVGFGTEAFF.

This clonotype was counted ten times or more. The rearrangement links TRBV20-1 to TRBJ1-1; no firm D call. The germline V and J ends were trimmed by 3 bases and 3 bases, with 11 bases remaining between them. CDR3 length: 13 residues. CDR1 and CDR2 (germline): DFQATT, SNEGSKA (reference sequence). This CDR3 reads CSASGLRDTEAFF. The CDR3 DNA sequence: TGCAGTGCTAGCGGCCTTCGTGACACTGAAGCTTTCTTT.

This rearrangement joins TRBV30 to TRBJ2-7; D unresolved. Germline CDR1 is GTSNPN and CDR2 is SVGIG (reference sequence). V lost 4 bases, J lost 4 bases, and 11 bases lay in between. The CDR3 covers 12 residues. The chain's CDR3 is CAWTPGSYEQYF. CDR3 nucleotide sequence: TGTGCCTGGACCCCGGGCTCTTACGAGCAGTACTTC.

This clonotype was recorded at least ten times. This chain connects TRBV24-1 to TRBJ2-3; unclear D gene. V dropped 9 bases and J dropped 2 bases, with 17 bases sitting between them. Per the germline V gene, CDR1 is KGHDR and CDR2 is SFDVKD. This CDR3 region has 15 residues. The CDR3 DNA reads TGTGCCACCGCCCCGGGTGTGGGGAACACAGATACGCAGTATTTT. This gives the protein CATAPGVGNTDTQYF.

The genes are TRBV6-2 or TRBV6-3 and TRBJ1-5, with TRBD1 as a possible D gene (6 bases). TRBJ2-3 matches the DNA end more closely, so the J call is doubtful. The CDR3 extends over 15 amino acids. In germline, CDR1 is MNHEY, CDR2 SVGEGT. The CDR3 sequence: CASSSPTGNHQPQYF. The CDR3 DNA sequence: TGTGCCAGCAGTTCCCCTACAGGGAACCATCAGCCCCAGTATTTT.

This clonotype was counted ten times or more. This rearrangement joins TRBV10-3 to TRBJ2-7; perhaps D is TRBD1 or TRBD2 (6 bases each). This CDR3 is built from 14 residues. The germline CDR1 and CDR2 sequences are ENHRY and SYGVKD. V gave up 0 bases and J gave up 7 bases, with 13 bases separating them. The CDR3 reads CAISESRGRGEQYF. The CDR3 region has the DNA TGTGCCATCAGTGAGTCTCGGGGGCGCGGAGAGCAGTACTTC.

This clonotype was recorded many times. The chain joins TRBV3-1 to TRBJ2-7; D is undetermined. V dropped 5 bases and J dropped 3 bases, with 17 bases sitting between them. The germline gives CDR1 LGHDT, CDR2 YNNKEL (reference sequence). The CDR3 runs 15 residues. CDR3 nucleotides: TGTGCCAGCAGCGATCAGGCGTCCCTTGACTACGAGCAGTACTTC. Amino acids: CASSDQASLDYEQYF.